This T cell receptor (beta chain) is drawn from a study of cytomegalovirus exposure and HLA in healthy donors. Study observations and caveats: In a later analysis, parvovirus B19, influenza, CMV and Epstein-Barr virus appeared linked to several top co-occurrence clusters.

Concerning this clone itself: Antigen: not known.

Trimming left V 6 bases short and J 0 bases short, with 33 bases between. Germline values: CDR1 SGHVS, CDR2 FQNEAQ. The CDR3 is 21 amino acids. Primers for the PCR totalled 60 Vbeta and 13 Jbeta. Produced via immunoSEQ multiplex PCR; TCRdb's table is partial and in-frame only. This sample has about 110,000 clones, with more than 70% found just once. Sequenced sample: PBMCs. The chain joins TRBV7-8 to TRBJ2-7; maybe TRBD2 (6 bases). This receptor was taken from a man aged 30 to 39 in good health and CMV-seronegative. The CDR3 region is CASSFHPGGTPARRISYEQYF. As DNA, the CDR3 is TGTGCCAGCAGTTTCCATCCCGGCGGGACCCCGGCCAGACGGATCTCCTACGAGCAGTACTTC.